These 12 T cell receptor beta chains were all obtained from the same sample, sequenced in a study of blood T cell repertoires in COVID-19. Method: immunoSEQ multiplex PCR; TCRdb's copy keeps in-frame clones and lacks some. Of approximately 260,000 clones in the sample, around 85% are singletons; the top ten hold 8% to 13%. The sequenced sample was peripheral blood. Receptor source: a woman in her seventies with acute or convalescent COVID-19.

The DNA of the CDR3 is TGTGCCAGCAGCGCTACTTCAGATACGCAGTATTTT. This sequence encodes CASSATSDTQYF. The chain couples TRBV5-4 to TRBJ2-3; D is uncertain. The V and J ends lost 4 bases and 4 bases respectively, with 7 bases between them. Germline CDR1 and CDR2: SGHNT and YYREEE (reference sequence). CDR3 length: 12 residues. Complete variable domain (other parts from reference TRBV5-4 and TRBJ2-3): ETGVTQSPTHLIKTRGQQVTLRCSSQSGHNTVSWYQQALGQGPQFIFQYYREEENGRGNFPPRFSGLQFPNYSSELNVNALELDDSALYLCASSATSDTQYFGPGTRLTVL.

The V and J genes are TRBV4-1 and TRBJ1-6; D gene unclear. Between the trimmed V and J ends, which lost 4 bases and 8 bases, there was a span of 15 bases. Germline CDR1 and CDR2: MGHRA and YSYEKL. This CDR3 comprises 15 residues. The CDR3 region has the DNA TGCGCCAGCAGCCGTGTGGAAAGCGTGGATTCACCCCTCCACTTT. This sequence encodes CASSRVESVDSPLHF.

V gene TRBV5-6 combines with J gene TRBJ1-6; 8 bases are shared with TRBD1. Germline values: CDR1 SGHDT, CDR2 YYEEEE. With 0 bases clipped from V and 7 bases from J, the junction kept 3 bases outside the gene matches. The CDR3 has 15 residues. CDR3 amino acids: CASSLATGGNSPLHF. The CDR3 coding sequence is TGTGCCAGCAGCTTGGCCACAGGGGGAAATTCACCCCTCCACTTT.

This chain joins TRBV6-6 and TRBJ1-5; D call uncertain. V was shortened by 5 bases and J by 1 base, with 15 bases between the two germline ends. CDR3 length equals 16 residues. CDR1 MNHNY and CDR2 SVGAGI come from the germline V gene (reference sequence). The CDR3 reads CASSLDSTASNQPQHF. In DNA, the CDR3 is TGTGCCAGCAGTCTCGACTCTACCGCCAGCAATCAGCCCCAGCATTTT.

This chain connects TRBV7-2 to TRBJ1-1; weak D call: TRBD1 (5 bases). This CDR3 contains 14 residues. Trimming pared 2 bases from V and 1 base from J, leaving 8 bases between. Germline-derived CDR1 and CDR2 are SGHTA and FQGNSA. CDR3 DNA sequence: TGTGCCAGCAGCTTATTGGGGGGGAACACTGAAGCTTTCTTT. Its protein is CASSLLGGNTEAFF.

Only a few counts were recorded for this clone. The gene calls are TRBV4-2 and TRBJ1-2; D is perhaps TRBD1 (6 bases). The V gene's germline CDR1 is LGHNA and CDR2 YNFKEQ. The CDR3 runs to 16 residues. Trimming took 2 bases from V and 1 from J, leaving 14 bases between them. As DNA, the CDR3 is TGTGCCAGCAGCCAACAACAGGGTCGGGATAACTATGGCTACACCTTC. Residues: CASSQQQGRDNYGYTF.

CDR3: CASSFRGNTGELFF. The CDR3 DNA sequence: TGCGCCAGCAGCTTTAGGGGGAACACCGGGGAGCTGTTTTTT. The genes are TRBV5-1 and TRBJ2-2; TRBD1 might be the D (5 bases). V dropped 2 bases and J dropped 1 base, with 6 bases sitting between them. This CDR3 spans 14 amino acids. The germline V gene has CDR1 SGHRS and CDR2 YFSETQ.

This clone was observed a few times. This chain links TRBV28 with TRBJ2-1, with D possibly TRBD2 on 7 matching bases. Germline V gives CDR1 MDHEN, CDR2 SYDVKM. This CDR3 is 16 amino acids long. V lost 6 bases to trimming and J lost 5 bases, with 20 bases between them. The CDR3 DNA sequence: TGTGCCAGCAGGACCCCCCCGGGGGGCGGAGACAATGAGCAGTTCTTC. Its protein is CASRTPPGGGDNEQFF.

V gene TRBV5-5 combines with J gene TRBJ1-4; D gene ambiguous. Germline CDR1 and CDR2: SGHKS and YYEKEE (reference sequence). This CDR3 has 15 amino acids. Trimming removed 0 bases from V and 4 bases from J, with 10 bases in between. The CDR3 coding sequence is TGTGCCAGCAGCTTGGCCGGCACAGATAATGAAAAACTGTTTTTT. This translates into CASSLAGTDNEKLFF.

The chain uses TRBV29-1 and TRBJ1-1, with a tentative D call TRBD1 (5 bases). Germline CDR1 and CDR2: SQVTM and ANQGSEA. The CDR3 is 13 residues long. The V and J ends lost 6 bases and 1 base respectively, with 12 bases between them. The CDR3 DNA sequence: TGCAGCGTCTCACGGGGGAGGAACACTGAAGCTTTCTTT. Residues: CSVSRGRNTEAFF.

The CDR3 DNA reads as TGCGCCAGCAGCAACGGGACAGGGAAGGGACCCCAGCATTTT. It yields the protein CASSNGTGKGPQHF. The chain joins TRBV5-1 to TRBJ1-5; 9 bases are a match to TRBD1. The CDR3 totals 14 residues. Trimming at V came to 4 bases and at J to 10 bases, leaving 9 bases not matched to a gene. Looked up from germline, CDR1 is SGHRS and CDR2 is YFSETQ.

The chain combines TRBV2 with TRBJ2-7, with 9 bases matching TRBD2. The V gene's germline CDR1 is SNHLY and CDR2 FYNNEI. After removal of 6 bases from V and 7 bases from J, the junction contained 10 bases not matched to a gene. CDR3 size: 14 residues. This CDR3 reads CASRDLAGSWEQYF. In DNA form, the CDR3 reads TGTGCCAGCAGAGACCTAGCGGGGTCATGGGAGCAGTACTTC.